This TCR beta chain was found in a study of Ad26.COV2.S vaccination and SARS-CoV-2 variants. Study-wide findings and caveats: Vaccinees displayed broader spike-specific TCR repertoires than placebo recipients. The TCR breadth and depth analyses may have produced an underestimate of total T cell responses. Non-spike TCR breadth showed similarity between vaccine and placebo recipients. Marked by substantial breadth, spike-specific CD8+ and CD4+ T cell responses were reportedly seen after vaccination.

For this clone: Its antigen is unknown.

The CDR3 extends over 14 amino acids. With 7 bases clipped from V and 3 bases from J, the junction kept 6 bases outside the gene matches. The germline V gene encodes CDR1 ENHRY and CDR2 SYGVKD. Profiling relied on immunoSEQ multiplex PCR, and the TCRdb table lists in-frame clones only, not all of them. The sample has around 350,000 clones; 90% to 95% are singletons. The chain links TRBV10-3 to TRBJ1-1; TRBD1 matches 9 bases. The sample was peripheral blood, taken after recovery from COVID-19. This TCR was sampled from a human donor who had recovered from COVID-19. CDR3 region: CAIKGTGSDTEAFF. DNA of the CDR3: TGTGCCATCAAAGGGACAGGGAGTGACACTGAAGCTTTCTTT.